What follows are 27 T cell receptor beta chains derived from one specimen sequenced in a study of CD4 T cells in relation to SARS-CoV-2 and coronaviruses. Before the COVID-19 pandemic, during about 2010-2018, CD4+ T cells were taken from unexposed donors. Isolation of CD4+ T cells took place after approximately eleven days in culture. Antigen specificity for these receptors is unknown. Produced via immunoSEQ multiplex PCR; TCRdb's table is partial and in-frame only. Seen here are around 28,000 clones, around three quarters observed once, and the top ten hold approximately 20%. The sequenced material came from CD4+ T cells from PBMCs, cultured in vitro. These receptors were taken from a human donor in good health.

CDR3 sequence (DNA): TGTGCCAGCAGCTTAGGCAGGGACAATCAGCCCCAGCATTTT. It codes for CASSLGRDNQPQHF. The chain employs TRBV11-3 and TRBJ1-5; tentatively, D is TRBD1 (5 bases). The CDR3 runs to 14 residues. The V end lost 1 base, the J end lost 3 bases, and 7 bases lay between the germline ends. CDR1 is SGHNT, CDR2 YENEEA, per germline.

This clone was counted once. The V gene is TRBV5-8, the J gene TRBJ2-1; D ambiguous. Germline V gene data show CDR1 as SGHTS and CDR2 as YDEGEE. The V and J ends lost 2 bases and 8 bases respectively, with 5 bases between them. This CDR3 has 11 amino acids. In nucleotides, the CDR3 is TGTGCCAGCAGCTTCTTGGATGAGCAGTTCTTC. It specifies CASSFLDEQFF.

This clone was detected only once. The V and J genes are TRBV11-2 and TRBJ2-7; a possible D gene is TRBD1 (6 bases). Between the trimmed V and J ends, which lost 0 bases and 3 bases, there was a span of 15 bases. The CDR3 covers 16 residues. From germline, CDR1 is SGHAT and CDR2 FQNNGV. This CDR3 is CASSLDAWQGNYEQYF. For the CDR3, the DNA is TGTGCCAGCAGCTTAGACGCGTGGCAGGGGAACTACGAGCAGTACTTC.

This clone was seen only a few times. The chain carries TRBV5-1 and TRBJ2-1; D could derive from TRBD1 or TRBD2 (5 bases each). Trimming cost V 0 bases and J 9 bases, with 7 bases left between them. Looked up from germline, CDR1 is SGHRS and CDR2 is YFSETQ. This CDR3 region has 12 residues. Here the CDR3 reads CASSLEGTEQFF. Here the CDR3 DNA reads TGCGCCAGCAGCTTGGAAGGGACTGAGCAGTTCTTC.

The chain carries TRBV29-1 and TRBJ2-7; maybe TRBD1 (5 bases). The germline V gene has CDR1 SQVTM and CDR2 ANQGSEA. The CDR3 spans 13 residues. V was cut by 2 bases and J by 4 bases, with 12 bases left in between. The CDR3 reads CSVENPAGYEQYF. DNA of the CDR3: TGCAGCGTTGAAAACCCCGCAGGGTACGAGCAGTACTTC.

The V gene is TRBV19, the J gene TRBJ2-5, with 10 bases aligning to TRBD2. CDR3 length: 15 amino acids. Germline V gives CDR1 LNHDA, CDR2 SQIVND (reference sequence). V was pared by 5 bases and J by 1 base, with 4 bases of the junction left unmatched. The CDR3 DNA reads as TGTGCCAGTAGTGGCAGGACTAGCGGCCAAGAGACCCAGTACTTC. Translated: CASSGRTSGQETQYF.

This rearrangement joins TRBV5-1 to TRBJ1-4; D is undetermined. CDR3 length: 14 amino acids. V gave up 0 bases and J gave up 4 bases, with 7 bases separating them. CDR1 is SGHRS, CDR2 YFSETQ, per germline. In DNA, the CDR3 is TGCGCCAGCAGCTTGGAGCGGGGTAATGAAAAACTGTTTTTT. It codes for CASSLERGNEKLFF.

The rearrangement uses TRBV11-2 and TRBJ2-1; TRBD2 agrees at 11 bases. This CDR3 contains 18 residues. Germline-derived CDR1 and CDR2 are SGHAT and FQNNGV. The ends lost 0 bases at V and 6 bases at J; junction bases unmatched: 10. The CDR3 region has the DNA TGTGCCAGCAGCTTAGACCCCCCCCGACTAGCGGGAAGCAATGAGCAGTTCTTC. This gives the protein CASSLDPPRLAGSNEQFF.

This chain links TRBV2 with TRBJ2-3; no reliable D call. Looked up from germline, CDR1 is SNHLY and CDR2 is FYNNEI. CDR3 size: 14 residues. V lost 3 bases, J lost 9 bases, and 16 bases lay in between. CDR3 protein: CASSEGITRRTQYF. The CDR3 DNA follows: TGTGCCAGCAGTGAGGGGATAACGAGGAGAACGCAGTATTTT.

This sequence joins TRBV10-3 and TRBJ2-2; no firm D call. V was cut by 6 bases and J by 15 bases, with 14 bases left in between. The germline V gene has CDR1 ENHRY and CDR2 SYGVKD. CDR3 length: 11 amino acids. The CDR3 sequence: CAIRGTRSMFF. CDR3 bases: TGTGCCATCAGAGGCACCCGGTCTATGTTTTTT.

The chain links TRBV5-1 to TRBJ2-1; D remains ambiguous. The ends were cut back, 0 bases at V and 0 bases at J, with 10 bases in the middle. Germline V lookup: CDR1 SGHRS, CDR2 YFSETQ. The CDR3 is made up of 16 amino acids. This CDR3 is CASSLAGSSSYNEQFF. CDR3 sequence (DNA): TGCGCCAGCAGCTTGGCCGGCAGTAGCTCCTACAATGAGCAGTTCTTC.

This chain joins TRBV30 and TRBJ2-1, with TRBD2 matching 10 bases. The ends lost 2 bases at V and 7 bases at J; junction bases unmatched: 5. The CDR3 sequence is 14 residues long. CDR1 is GTSNPN, CDR2 SVGIG, per germline (reference sequence). In DNA, the CDR3 is TGTGCCTGGAGTTCTTTGACTAGCGGGAATGAGCAGTTCTTC. It specifies CAWSSLTSGNEQFF.

This clone was seen a few times. CDR3 region: CASSPEQGAYGYTF. DNA of the CDR3: TGTGCCAGCTCACCAGAACAGGGGGCTTATGGCTACACCTTC. This chain uses TRBV18 with TRBJ1-2; 9 positions agree with TRBD1. This CDR3 contains 14 residues. Per the germline V gene, CDR1 is KGHSH and CDR2 is LQKENI. Germline trimming cut 2 bases from V and 5 bases from J; bases unmatched to any gene: 3. The full variable domain, completed using reference TRBV18 and TRBJ1-2, is NAGVMQNPRHLVRRRGQEARLRCSPMKGHSHVYWYRQLPEEGLKFMVYLQKENIIDESGMPKERFSAEFPKEGPSILRIQQVVRGDSAAYFCASSPEQGAYGYTFGSGTRLTVV.

This clone is a singleton in its sample. The genes are TRBV6-2 or TRBV6-3 and TRBJ2-1; 12 bases match TRBD2. The CDR3 length is 19 residues. Germline-derived CDR1 and CDR2 are MNHEY and SVGEGT. V trimming: 3 bases; J trimming: 4 bases; junction bases outside the gene matches: 13. In nucleotides, the CDR3 is TGTGCCAGCAGTTATCGTCAGTGGACTAGCGGGGTACCTTACAATGAGCAGTTCTTC. Residues: CASSYRQWTSGVPYNEQFF.

The CDR3 loop is CASSFAGGETQYF. In DNA, the CDR3 is TGTGCCAGCAGCTTCGCAGGGGGGGAGACCCAGTACTTC. This sequence joins TRBV7-3 and TRBJ2-5; possibly TRBD1 for D (7 bases). The CDR3 runs 13 residues. The germline V gene has CDR1 SGHTA and CDR2 FQGTGA. Trimming removed 3 bases at V and 5 bases at J, with 10 bases between.

This sequence joins TRBV4-3 and TRBJ2-1; TRBD2 aligns across 13 bases. V trimming: 3 bases; J trimming: 6 bases; junction bases outside the gene matches: 8. Germline CDR1 LGHNA, CDR2 YSLEER. The CDR3 contains 17 residues. CDR3: CASSQYKGLAGINEQFF. CDR3 nucleotides: TGCGCCAGCAGCCAGTATAAGGGACTAGCGGGGATCAATGAGCAGTTCTTC.

The chain is built from TRBV6-2 or TRBV6-3 and TRBJ1-2; no definite D call. The CDR3 totals 13 residues. CDR1 MNHEY and CDR2 SVGEGT come from the germline V gene. V gave up 2 bases and J gave up 5 bases, with 9 bases separating them. The CDR3 loop reads CASSYVQSYGYTF. The CDR3 DNA is TGTGCCAGCAGTTACGTCCAGAGTTATGGCTACACCTTC.

The chain couples TRBV9 to TRBJ2-5; D might be TRBD1 or TRBD2, each matching 5 bases. This CDR3 is built from 13 residues. V gave up 3 bases and J gave up 4 bases, with 10 bases separating them. Germline CDR1 and CDR2: SGDLS and YYNGEE. CDR3 region: CASSAHGGETQYF. Written as DNA, the CDR3 is TGTGCCAGCAGCGCTCATGGGGGAGAGACCCAGTACTTC. Full variable domain (rest looked up from reference TRBV9 and TRBJ2-5): DSGVTQTPKHLITATGQRVTLRCSPRSGDLSVYWYQQSLDQGLQFLIQYYNGEERAKGNILERFSAQQFPDLHSELNLSSLELGDSALYFCASSAHGGETQYFGPGTRLLVL.

This clone has only a few counts. As DNA, the CDR3 is TGTGCCAGCAGTTACGGGCAGGATGGACGCGAGCAGTACTTC. Translated: CASSYGQDGREQYF. The V gene is TRBV6-5, the J gene TRBJ2-7; D not certain. The CDR3 extends over 14 amino acids. Per germline, CDR1 MNHEY and CDR2 SVGAGI. Trimming cost V 2 bases and J 6 bases, with 14 bases left between them.

The rearrangement joins TRBV4-2 to TRBJ2-2, with D maybe TRBD1 (5 bases). The CDR3 spans 14 residues. V was trimmed by 1 base and J by 6 bases, leaving 9 bases between them. Germline-derived CDR1 and CDR2 are LGHNA and YNFKEQ. The CDR3: CASSQGGGAGELFF. CDR3 nucleotide sequence: TGTGCCAGCAGCCAAGGGGGCGGCGCCGGGGAGCTGTTTTTT.

The chain joins TRBV6-6 to TRBJ2-2; D may be TRBD2 (5 bases). This CDR3 has 15 residues. CDR1 and CDR2 from the germline V gene are MNHNY and SVGAGI (reference sequence). V was cut by 2 bases and J by 7 bases, with 14 bases left in between. The CDR3 nucleotides read TGTGCCAGCAGTTACGAGGGCAAGAGACACGGGGAGCTGTTTTTT. This translates into CASSYEGKRHGELFF.

The V and J genes are TRBV2 and TRBJ2-7; tentatively, D is TRBD2 (5 bases). The CDR3 runs 13 residues. CDR1 is SNHLY, CDR2 FYNNEI, per germline. V dropped 2 bases and J dropped 0 bases, with 5 bases sitting between them. The CDR3 bases are TGTGCCAGCAGTGAAAGCGGCTCCTACGAGCAGTACTTC. Its translation: CASSESGSYEQYF.

The V and J genes are TRBV25-1 and TRBJ2-7; 8 bases fit TRBD1. The germline CDR1 and CDR2 sequences are MGHDK and SYGVNS. V lost 6 bases and J lost 9; bases outside the gene matches: 4. The CDR3 is made up of 11 amino acids. This CDR3 is CASSTGGRQYF. The CDR3 bases are TGTGCCAGCAGCACAGGGGGGCGGCAGTACTTC.

This clone was counted a few times. This chain links TRBV5-5 with TRBJ1-5; TRBD1 is a possible D gene (5 bases). Germline assignment: CDR1 SGHKS and CDR2 YYEKEE (reference sequence). The CDR3 length is 15 residues. V lost 3 bases to trimming and J lost 5 bases, with 15 bases between them. This chain's CDR3 is CASSSRRGRDQPQHF. CDR3 coding DNA: TGTGCCAGCAGCTCTCGAAGGGGCAGGGATCAGCCCCAGCATTTT.

The table lists this clone with a few counts. The rearrangement uses TRBV18 and TRBJ1-6, with TRBD1 matching over 10 bases. J was trimmed by 9 bases and V by 3 bases; bases with no gene match: 8. The V gene's germline CDR1 is KGHSH and CDR2 LQKENI. The CDR3 is made up of 16 amino acids. The CDR3 DNA is TGTGCCAGCTCACCCGATCCGGGACAGGGGAGTTCACCCCTCCACTTT. Protein sequence: CASSPDPGQGSSPLHF.

This clone was observed a handful of times. J is TRBJ2-7 and V is TRBV21-1; the table names TRBD1, a call not compared with the DNA. TRBV21-1 corresponds to a pseudogene. This CDR3 comprises 15 residues. The CDR3 spells CASSPGLPLTYEQYF. The CDR3 nucleotides are TGTGCCAGCAGCCCTGGGCTTCCACTTACCTACGAGCAGTACTTC.

This clone was detected only once. The chain is built from TRBV10-3 and TRBJ1-4, with D possibly being TRBD1 (5 bases). Trimming took 0 bases from V and 3 from J, leaving 8 bases between them. Germline V gene data show CDR1 as ENHRY and CDR2 as SYGVKD. This CDR3 region has 15 residues. DNA for the CDR3: TGTGCCATCAGTGAGTCGCAGGGCGCTAATGAAAAACTGTTTTTT. Translation gives CAISESQGANEKLFF.